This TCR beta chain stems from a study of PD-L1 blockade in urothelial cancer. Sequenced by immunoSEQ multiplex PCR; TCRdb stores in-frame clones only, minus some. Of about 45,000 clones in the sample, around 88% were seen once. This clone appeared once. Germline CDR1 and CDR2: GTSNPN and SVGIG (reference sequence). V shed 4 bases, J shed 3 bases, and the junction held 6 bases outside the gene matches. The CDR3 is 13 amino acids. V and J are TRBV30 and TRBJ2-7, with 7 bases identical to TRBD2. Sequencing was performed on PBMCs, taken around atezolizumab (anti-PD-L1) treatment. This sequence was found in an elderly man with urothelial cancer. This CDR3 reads CAWMAGVGYEQYF. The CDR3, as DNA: TGTGCCTGGATGGCGGGAGTAGGCTACGAGCAGTACTTC.